The 31 T cell receptor beta chains below all came from one sample that was sequenced in a study of technical replicates of blood from a handful of donors (dated by TCRdb to about 2017). The method behind the library was the immunoSEQ multiplex PCR assay. The source is immuneACCESS, and TCRdb retained only in-frame sequences with V and J called. Part of the clones is not carried over; for the studies checked, unresolved V genes explain less than half of this, and the remainder is unexplained. Counted in this sample were almost 70,000 clones; 80% to 90% of them appeared once. Of the sample, 4.6% is held by the ten largest clones. Sequenced sample: PBMCs. These receptors were taken from a human donor in good health. Some clones in this sample may be carry-over from other donors' samples.

This clone was picked up one time. This chain connects TRBV7-3 to TRBJ2-3; D perhaps matches TRBD2 (5 bases). CDR1 is SGHTA and CDR2 is FQGTGA in the germline V gene. The V gene lost 4 bases and the J gene lost 2 bases, with 7 bases spanning the gap. CDR3 length equals 13 residues. CDR3 sequence reads: CASSSGNTDTQYF. The CDR3 DNA reads as TGTGCCAGCAGCTCCGGGAACACAGATACGCAGTATTTT.

The genes are TRBV5-4 and TRBJ2-3; 7 nucleotides line up with TRBD2. This CDR3 spans 16 amino acids. Germline values: CDR1 SGHNT, CDR2 YYREEE (reference sequence). V lost 0 bases to trimming and J lost 1 base; unmatched junction nucleotides: 5. Here the CDR3 DNA reads TGTGCCAGCAGCTTGGGCGGAAGCGGGGGCACAGATACGCAGTATTTT. Protein sequence: CASSLGGSGGTDTQYF.

The chain carries TRBV4-1 and TRBJ1-2; 9 bases are a match to TRBD1. Germline CDR1 is MGHRA and CDR2 is YSYEKL. The CDR3 runs to 17 residues. J was trimmed by 4 bases and V by 3 bases; bases with no gene match: 12. For the CDR3, the DNA is TGCGCCAGCAGCCATTTACCGGGACAGGGTATCGGCTATGGCTACACCTTC. Amino acids: CASSHLPGQGIGYGYTF.

This clone was counted between two and nine times. The genes are TRBV5-1 and TRBJ2-3; a possible D gene is TRBD1 (5 bases). The germline V and J ends were trimmed by 4 bases and 0 bases, with 9 bases remaining between them. The CDR3 spans 14 residues. Per germline, CDR1 SGHRS and CDR2 YFSETQ. The CDR3 region is CASSRQGSTDTQYF. CDR3 DNA sequence: TGCGCCAGCAGCCGGCAGGGCAGCACAGATACGCAGTATTTT.

The chain has TRBV7-6 and TRBJ2-7; 9 positions agree with TRBD2. V shed 1 base and J 4 bases; nucleotides not matched to a gene: 8. The CDR3 consists of 16 residues. CDR1 and CDR2 (germline): SGHVS, FNYEAQ. CDR3 amino acids: CASSLGEASGAYEQYF. The CDR3 DNA follows: TGTGCCAGCAGCTTAGGTGAGGCTAGCGGGGCATACGAGCAGTACTTC.

The chain links TRBV29-1 to TRBJ2-1; D perhaps matches TRBD1 (6 bases). The CDR3 is 14 amino acids. The germline CDR1 and CDR2 sequences are SQVTM and ANQGSEA. The ends were cut back, 4 bases at V and 7 bases at J, with 17 bases in the middle. DNA of the CDR3: TGCAGCGTTGGGACCTCAGGGGTAATAAATGAGCAGTTCTTC. Translated, it gives CSVGTSGVINEQFF.

This clone is classed as medium-sized. This same CDR3 is encoded by further DNA sequences in the sample. The rearrangement links TRBV4-3 to TRBJ2-1, with 11 bases that match TRBD2. The CDR3 length is 15 residues. J gave up 2 bases and V 3 bases, and 0 bases lay outside the gene matches. CDR1 and CDR2 from the germline V gene are LGHNA and YSLEER. The CDR3 loop is CASSQTSGAYNEQFF. DNA for the CDR3: TGCGCCAGCAGCCAGACTAGCGGGGCCTACAATGAGCAGTTCTTC.

The chain recombines TRBV5-1 with TRBJ2-1, with 7 bases fitting TRBD2. Germline V gene data show CDR1 as SGHRS and CDR2 as YFSETQ. V gave up 4 bases and J gave up 5 bases; unmatched junction bases: 6. CDR3 length: 14 amino acids. In DNA, the CDR3 is TGCGCCAGCAGCCCCACTAGCGCGAACAATGAGCAGTTCTTC. It translates to CASSPTSANNEQFF.

This sequence joins TRBV7-9 and TRBJ1-4, with 10 bases that match TRBD1. This CDR3 has 14 amino acids. The germline CDR1 and CDR2 sequences are SEHNR and FQNEAQ (reference sequence). Trimming at V came to 4 bases and at J to 7 bases, leaving 3 bases not matched to a gene. CDR3 in amino acids: CASSSGQGSEKLFF. DNA of the CDR3: TGTGCCAGCAGCTCGGGACAGGGGAGTGAAAAACTGTTTTTT.

The chain couples TRBV5-6 to TRBJ1-5; D gene uncertain. Germline V gives CDR1 SGHDT, CDR2 YYEEEE. V was trimmed by 0 bases and J by 2 bases, leaving 15 bases between them. The CDR3 runs to 17 residues. The CDR3 coding sequence is TGTGCCAGCAGCTTGGCCTGGAGAACGGGAGGCAATCAGCCCCAGCATTTT. It is translated as CASSLAWRTGGNQPQHF. Based on the CDR3 plus reference TRBV5-6 and TRBJ1-5, the full variable domain is DAGVTQSPTHLIKTRGQQVTLRCSPKSGHDTVSWYQQALGQGPQFIFQYYEEEERQRGNFPDRFSGHQFPNYSSELNVNALLLGDSALYLCASSLAWRTGGNQPQHFGDGTRLSIL.

This clone was observed a single time. The chain employs TRBV4-3 and TRBJ2-6; TRBD1 agrees at 9 bases. Germline V lookup: CDR1 LGHNA, CDR2 YSLEER. CDR3 length equals 15 residues. V was pared by 11 bases and J by 2 bases, with 7 bases of the junction left unmatched. For the CDR3, the DNA is TGCGCCTCCGGGACAGGGATGGCTGGGGCCAACGTCCTGACTTTC. This gives the protein CASGTGMAGANVLTF.

The genes are TRBV7-2 and TRBJ2-7; a possible D gene is TRBD1 (6 bases). This CDR3 is 14 amino acids long. Trimming removed 2 bases from V and 6 bases from J, with 14 bases in between. Germline assignment: CDR1 SGHTA and CDR2 FQGNSA. CDR3 amino acids: CASSLLGATSEQYF. The DNA for the CDR3 is TGTGCCAGCAGCTTATTGGGGGCTACAAGCGAGCAGTACTTC.

This chain joins TRBV11-1 and TRBJ2-7, with 9 bases fitting TRBD1. Germline values: CDR1 SGHAT, CDR2 FQDESV (reference sequence). This CDR3 contains 17 residues. V dropped 8 bases and J dropped 1; count of bases not matched to a gene: 15. The CDR3 bases are TGTGCCAGCGGACCGGGACAGGGAAAAGACCGGTCCTACGAGCAGTACTTC. Its translation: CASGPGQGKDRSYEQYF.

The chain couples TRBV4-3 to TRBJ2-5, with TRBD1 matching over 10 bases. Unmatched junction bases numbered 8, after V lost 2 bases and J lost 5 bases. Germline assignment: CDR1 LGHNA and CDR2 YSLEER. The CDR3 runs 16 residues. CDR3: CASSQRDRGLGETQYF. The CDR3 bases are TGCGCCAGCAGCCAACGGGACAGGGGATTAGGCGAGACCCAGTACTTC.

The chain carries TRBV6-4 and TRBJ2-2; 8 bases fit TRBD2. Germline V gene sequence: CDR1 MRHNA, CDR2 SNTAGT. This CDR3 contains 14 residues. Trimming at V came to 6 bases and at J to 5 bases, leaving 5 bases not matched to a gene. This chain's CDR3 is CASRREAGTGELFF. The CDR3 nucleotides are TGTGCCAGCAGGCGGGAGGCCGGAACCGGGGAGCTGTTTTTT.

This clone appeared a single time. This chain uses TRBV19 with TRBJ1-4, with a tentative D call TRBD1 (5 bases). Germline V gives CDR1 LNHDA, CDR2 SQIVND (reference sequence). V was cut by 6 bases and J by 7 bases, with 30 bases left in between. The CDR3 runs 19 residues. CDR3 region: CASRPPPGDPYPRGEKLFF. The CDR3 nucleotides are TGTGCCAGTAGACCCCCTCCGGGGGACCCTTACCCCCGTGGTGAAAAACTGTTTTTT. The full variable domain, completed using reference TRBV19 and TRBJ1-4, is DGGITQSPKYLFRKEGQNVTLSCEQNLNHDAMYWYRQDPGQGLRLIYYSQIVNDFQKGDIAEGYSVSREKKESFPLTVTSAQKNPTAFYLCASRPPPGDPYPRGEKLFFGSGTQLSVL.

The rearrangement links TRBV4-3 to TRBJ2-5; TRBD2 matches 7 bases. Near its end, the DNA agrees better with TRBJ2-7, so the J call may be wrong. The CDR3 is 14 residues long. The V gene's germline CDR1 is LGHNA and CDR2 YSLEER. DNA of the CDR3: TGCGCCAGCAGCCATTCGGGCGGGAGTCCCGAGCAGTACTTC. It encodes CASSHSGGSPEQYF.

The chain carries TRBV4-1 and TRBJ2-2; no firm D call. This CDR3 has 15 amino acids. V lost 1 base and J lost 4, with 10 bases in between. CDR1 MGHRA and CDR2 YSYEKL come from the germline V gene. CDR3 nucleotide sequence: TGCGCCAGCAGCCAAGGAGCTGCGAGCACCGGGGAGCTGTTTTTT. This encodes CASSQGAASTGELFF.

The chain joins TRBV29-1 to TRBJ1-1; possibly TRBD1 for D (6 bases). Deletions cut 7 bases from V and 4 bases from J, with 25 bases between. This CDR3 is built from 16 residues. Germline V lookup: CDR1 SQVTM, CDR2 ANQGSEA. The chain's CDR3 is CSGAGGRLGKGTEAFF. CDR3 coding DNA: TGCAGCGGGGCGGGGGGGCGCTTGGGGAAGGGCACTGAAGCTTTCTTT.

This clone came up once. V is TRBV9 and J is TRBJ1-6; D perhaps matches TRBD1 (6 bases). In germline, CDR1 is SGDLS, CDR2 YYNGEE. The V end lost 2 bases, the J end lost 3 bases, and 12 bases lay between the germline ends. The CDR3 runs to 16 residues. The CDR3 here is CASSVSGQIYNSPLHF. The DNA of the CDR3 is TGTGCCAGCAGCGTTTCCGGACAGATCTATAATTCACCCCTCCACTTT.

The V call is TRBV6-1, the J call TRBJ2-5; tentative D call: TRBD1 (7 bases). Trimming left V 7 bases short and J 5 bases short, with 17 bases between. From germline, CDR1 is MNHNS and CDR2 SASEGT. This CDR3 comprises 14 residues. For the CDR3, the DNA is TGTGCCAGCAAGGCAGGGGGAGGTGGTGAGACCCAGTACTTC. This codes for CASKAGGGGETQYF.

The chain links TRBV5-1 to TRBJ2-1; D possibly corresponds to TRBD2 (5 bases). Deletions cut 3 bases from V and 4 bases from J, with 11 bases between. This CDR3 contains 14 residues. Germline V gives CDR1 SGHRS, CDR2 YFSETQ. CDR3 in amino acids: CASSSLDYYNEQFF. DNA of the CDR3: TGCGCCAGCAGCTCACTAGATTATTACAATGAGCAGTTCTTC. Full variable domain (rest looked up from reference TRBV5-1 and TRBJ2-1): KAGVTQTPRYLIKTRGQQVTLSCSPISGHRSVSWYQQTPGQGLQFLFEYFSETQRNKGNFPGRFSGRQFSNSRSEMNVSTLELGDSALYLCASSSLDYYNEQFFGPGTRLTVL.

The chain recombines TRBV4-3 with TRBJ2-1, with 9 bases fitting TRBD2. Germline V gene lookup returns CDR1 LGHNA and CDR2 YSLEER. V gave up 4 bases and J gave up 7 bases; unmatched junction bases: 14. This CDR3 has 17 residues. Here the CDR3 reads CASSPRLAGLQENEQFF. Here the CDR3 DNA reads TGCGCCAGCAGCCCCCGCCTAGCGGGATTGCAGGAGAATGAGCAGTTCTTC.

This clone was picked up one time. This chain joins TRBV7-2 and TRBJ2-1; 14 nucleotides align to TRBD2. The germline CDR1 and CDR2 sequences are SGHTA and FQGNSA. J was trimmed by 8 bases and V by 7 bases; bases with no gene match: 13. CDR3 size: 17 residues. In DNA form, the CDR3 reads TGTGCCAGCACCACTCAACCCGGGACTAGCGGGGGTTATGAGCAGTTCTTC. It codes for CASTTQPGTSGGYEQFF.

This chain uses TRBV27 with TRBJ1-1; D gene uncertain. V lost 5 bases, J lost 4 bases, and 8 bases lay in between. Per the germline V gene, CDR1 is MNHEY and CDR2 is SMNVEV (reference sequence). CDR3 length equals 12 residues. In DNA form, the CDR3 reads TGTGCCAGCAGTCCCCTAGGCACTGAAGCTTTCTTT. This translates into CASSPLGTEAFF.

V gene TRBV10-3 combines with J gene TRBJ1-1, with no clear D. This CDR3 contains 13 residues. CDR1 ENHRY and CDR2 SYGVKD come from the germline V gene. Trimming removed 2 bases at V and 1 base at J, with 5 bases between. CDR3 DNA sequence: TGTGCCATCAGTGAGGTGAGGAACACTGAAGCTTTCTTT. Its protein product is CAISEVRNTEAFF.

The rearrangement links TRBV5-1 to TRBJ1-2; 10 bases map to TRBD1. This CDR3 comprises 17 residues. Germline assignment: CDR1 SGHRS and CDR2 YFSETQ. J gave up 5 bases and V 2 bases, and 12 bases lay outside the gene matches. The CDR3, as DNA: TGCGCCAGCAGCTTTACGAGTGGGACAGGGGCTTGGTATGGCTACACCTTC. Protein sequence: CASSFTSGTGAWYGYTF.

The genes are TRBV27 and TRBJ2-1; 9 bases align to TRBD2. The J segment lost 4 bases and the V segment lost 2 bases, leaving 12 bases of the junction unmatched. The CDR3 runs to 18 residues. Per the germline V gene, CDR1 is MNHEY and CDR2 is SMNVEV (reference sequence). CDR3 nucleotide sequence: TGTGCCAGCAGTTTACCGGTTTCTAGCGGGACTCGATACAATGAGCAGTTCTTC. It yields the protein CASSLPVSSGTRYNEQFF.

The V gene is TRBV4-3, the J gene TRBJ2-5, with TRBD1 identical over 7 bases. This CDR3 is built from 16 residues. Germline V gene lookup returns CDR1 LGHNA and CDR2 YSLEER. Unmatched junction bases numbered 9, after V lost 3 bases and J lost 2 bases. CDR3 region: CASSQELTGRQETQYF. Here the CDR3 DNA reads TGCGCCAGCAGCCAGGAGTTGACAGGGCGACAAGAGACCCAGTACTTC.

This clone has a handful of counts. This chain joins TRBV25-1 and TRBJ1-5; no clear D gene. Trimming took off 4 bases at V and 0 bases at J, with 7 bases between the two ends. This CDR3 is built from 14 residues. The germline V gene encodes CDR1 MGHDK and CDR2 SYGVNS. The CDR3 is CASSVGGSNQPQHF. CDR3 in DNA: TGTGCCAGCAGTGTCGGAGGTAGCAATCAGCCCCAGCATTTT.

This chain uses TRBV7-2 with TRBJ1-2; weak D call: TRBD1 (5 bases). Trimming shortened V by 5 bases and J by 8 bases, and 18 bases separated the two germline ends. The CDR3 extends over 14 amino acids. Germline V lookup: CDR1 SGHTA, CDR2 FQGNSA. CDR3 DNA sequence: TGTGCCAGCAGCCTCTCAGGGATGGCAGTGGGCTACACCTTC. Encoded protein: CASSLSGMAVGYTF. The full variable domain, rest sourced from reference TRBV7-2 and TRBJ1-2, is GAGVSQSPSNKVTEKGKDVELRCDPISGHTALYWYRQSLGQGLEFLIYFQGNSAPDKSGLPSDRFSAERTGGSVSTLTIQRTQQEDSAVYLCASSLSGMAVGYTFGSGTRLTVV.